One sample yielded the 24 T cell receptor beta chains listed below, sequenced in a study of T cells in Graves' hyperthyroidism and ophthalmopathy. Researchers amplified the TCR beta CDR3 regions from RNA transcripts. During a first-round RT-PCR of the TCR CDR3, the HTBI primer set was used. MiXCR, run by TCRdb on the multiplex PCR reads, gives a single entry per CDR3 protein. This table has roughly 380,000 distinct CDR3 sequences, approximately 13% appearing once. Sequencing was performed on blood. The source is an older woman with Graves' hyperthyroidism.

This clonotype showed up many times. As DNA, the CDR3 is TGTGCCAGCAGCCAGGGGGGGTTGGGGGCGGGCGAGCAGTACTTC. Its protein product is CASSQGGLGAGEQYF. This sequence joins TRBV12-3 or TRBV12-4 and TRBJ2-7, with D possibly called TRBD1 or TRBD2 (7 bases each). Deletions cut 6 bases from V and 6 bases from J, with 21 bases between. This CDR3 has 15 residues.

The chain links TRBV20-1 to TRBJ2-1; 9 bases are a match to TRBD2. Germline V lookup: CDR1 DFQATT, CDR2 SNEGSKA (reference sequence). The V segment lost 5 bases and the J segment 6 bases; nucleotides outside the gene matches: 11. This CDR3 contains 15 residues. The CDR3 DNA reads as TGCAGTGCTCTAATAGCGGGAGCAGGCTGCAATGAGCAGTTCTTC. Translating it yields CSALIAGAGCNEQFF.

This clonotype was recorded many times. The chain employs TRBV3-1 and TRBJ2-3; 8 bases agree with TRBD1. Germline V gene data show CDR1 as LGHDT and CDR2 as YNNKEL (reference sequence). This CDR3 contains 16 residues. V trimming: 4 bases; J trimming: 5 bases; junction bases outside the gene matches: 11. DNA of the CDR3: TGTGCCAGCAGCCCCGGACAGGGACAAGTCGTAGATACGCAGTATTTT. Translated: CASSPGQGQVVDTQYF.

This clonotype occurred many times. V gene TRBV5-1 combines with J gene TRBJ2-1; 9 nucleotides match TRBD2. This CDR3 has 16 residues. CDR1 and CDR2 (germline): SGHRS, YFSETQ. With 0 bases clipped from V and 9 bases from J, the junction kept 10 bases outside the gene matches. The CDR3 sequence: CASSLAPLGGRAEQFF. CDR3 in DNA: TGCGCCAGCAGCTTGGCCCCCCTGGGCGGGAGGGCTGAGCAGTTCTTC.

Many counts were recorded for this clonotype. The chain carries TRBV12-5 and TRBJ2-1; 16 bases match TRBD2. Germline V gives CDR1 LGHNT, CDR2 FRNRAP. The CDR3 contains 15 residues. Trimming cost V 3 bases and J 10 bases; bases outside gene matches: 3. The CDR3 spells CASGFGTSGRVEQFF. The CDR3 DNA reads TGTGCTAGTGGTTTCGGGACTAGCGGGAGGGTGGAGCAGTTCTTC.

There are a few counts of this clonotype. CDR3 amino acids: CASSIHGGRETQYF. The CDR3 DNA reads as TGTGCCAGCAGCATCCACGGAGGGCGAGAGACCCAGTACTTC. The chain couples TRBV7-9 to TRBJ2-5, with D possibly TRBD2 on 6 matching bases. CDR1 and CDR2 (germline): SEHNR, FQNEAQ (reference sequence). The ends were cut back, 5 bases at V and 4 bases at J, with 14 bases in the middle. The length of the CDR3 is 14 residues.

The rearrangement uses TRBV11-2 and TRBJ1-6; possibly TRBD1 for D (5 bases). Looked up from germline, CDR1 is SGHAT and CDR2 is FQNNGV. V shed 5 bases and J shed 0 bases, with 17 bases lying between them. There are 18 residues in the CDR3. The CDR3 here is CASSHQGRGSSYNSPLHF. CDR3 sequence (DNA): TGTGCCAGCAGCCACCAAGGGAGGGGAAGCTCCTATAATTCACCCCTCCACTTT. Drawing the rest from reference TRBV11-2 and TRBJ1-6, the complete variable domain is EAGVAQSPRYKIIEKRQSVAFWCNPISGHATLYWYQQILGQGPKLLIQFQNNGVVDDSQLPKDRFSAERLKGVDSTLKIQPAKLEDSAVYLCASSHQGRGSSYNSPLHFGNGTRLTVT.

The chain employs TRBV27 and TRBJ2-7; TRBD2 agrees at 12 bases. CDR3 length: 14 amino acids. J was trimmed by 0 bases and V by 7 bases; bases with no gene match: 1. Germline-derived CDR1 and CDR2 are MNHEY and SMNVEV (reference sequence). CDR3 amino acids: CASKLAGGSYEQYF. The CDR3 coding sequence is TGTGCCAGCAAACTAGCGGGAGGCTCCTACGAGCAGTACTTC.

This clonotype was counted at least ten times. In DNA, the CDR3 is TGCGCCAGCAGCGGAACCCCTTCCCCAGTGACGCAGTATTTT. This codes for CASSGTPSPVTQYF. The rearrangement links TRBV5-1 to TRBJ2-3; D ambiguous. V shed 4 bases and J shed 9 bases, with 18 bases lying between them. Germline loops: CDR1 SGHRS, CDR2 YFSETQ. The CDR3 length is 14 residues.

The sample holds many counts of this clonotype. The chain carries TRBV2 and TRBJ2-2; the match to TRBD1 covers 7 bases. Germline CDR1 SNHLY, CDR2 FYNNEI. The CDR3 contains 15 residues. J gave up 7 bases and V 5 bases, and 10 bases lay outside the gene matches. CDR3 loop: CASSLQPGGVGELFF. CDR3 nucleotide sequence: TGTGCCAGCAGTTTACAGCCAGGGGGTGTCGGGGAGCTGTTTTTT. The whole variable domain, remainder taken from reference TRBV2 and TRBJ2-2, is EPEVTQTPSHQVTQMGQEVILRCVPISNHLYFYWYRQILGQKVEFLVSFYNNEISEKSEIFDDQFSVERPDGSNFTLKIRSTKLEDSAMYFCASSLQPGGVGELFFGEGSRLTVL.

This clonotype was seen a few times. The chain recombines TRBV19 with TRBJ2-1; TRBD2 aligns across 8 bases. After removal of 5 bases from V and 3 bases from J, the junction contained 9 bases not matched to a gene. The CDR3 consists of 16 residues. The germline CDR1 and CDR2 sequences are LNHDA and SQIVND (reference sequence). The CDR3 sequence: CASSGGAGDIYNEQFF. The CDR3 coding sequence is TGTGCCAGTAGTGGTGGAGCGGGAGATATCTACAATGAGCAGTTCTTC.

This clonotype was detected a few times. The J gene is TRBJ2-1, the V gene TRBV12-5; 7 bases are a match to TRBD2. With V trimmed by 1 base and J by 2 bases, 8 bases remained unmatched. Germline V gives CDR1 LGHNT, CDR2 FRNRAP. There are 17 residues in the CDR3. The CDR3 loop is CASGLGGASGPYNEQFF. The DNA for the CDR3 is TGTGCTAGTGGTTTGGGGGGTGCTAGCGGTCCCTACAATGAGCAGTTCTTC. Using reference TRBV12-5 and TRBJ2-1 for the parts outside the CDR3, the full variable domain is DARVTQTPRHKVTEMGQEVTMRCQPILGHNTVFWYRQTMMQGLELLAYFRNRAPLDDSGMPKDRFSAEMPDATLATLKIQPSEPRDSAVYFCASGLGGASGPYNEQFFGPGTRLTVL.

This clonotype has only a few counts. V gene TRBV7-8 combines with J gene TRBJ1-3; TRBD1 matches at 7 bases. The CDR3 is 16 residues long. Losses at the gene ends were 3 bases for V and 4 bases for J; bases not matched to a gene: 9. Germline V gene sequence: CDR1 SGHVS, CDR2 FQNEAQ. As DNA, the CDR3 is TGTGCCAGCAGCTTCCCCTCGACAGGGCCGGGAAACACCATATATTTT. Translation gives CASSFPSTGPGNTIYF.

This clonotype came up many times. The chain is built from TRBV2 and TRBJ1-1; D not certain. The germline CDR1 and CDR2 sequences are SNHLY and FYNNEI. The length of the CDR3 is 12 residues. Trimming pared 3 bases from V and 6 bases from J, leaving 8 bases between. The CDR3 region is CASSELGSEAFF. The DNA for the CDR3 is TGTGCCAGCAGTGAGTTGGGCTCTGAAGCTTTCTTT.

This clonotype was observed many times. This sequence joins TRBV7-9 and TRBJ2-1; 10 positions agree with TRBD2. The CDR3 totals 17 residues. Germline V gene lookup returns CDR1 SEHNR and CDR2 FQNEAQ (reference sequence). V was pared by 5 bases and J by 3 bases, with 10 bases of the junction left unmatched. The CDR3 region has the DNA TGTGCCAGCAGCGAGGGCCGAGGGACTAGCGACTACAATGAGCAGTTCTTC. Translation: CASSEGRGTSDYNEQFF. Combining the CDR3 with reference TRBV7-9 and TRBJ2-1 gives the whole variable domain DTGVSQNPRHKITKRGQNVTFRCDPISEHNRLYWYRQTLGQGPEFLTYFQNEAQLEKSRLLSDRFSAERPKGSFSTLEIQRTEQGDSAMYLCASSEGRGTSDYNEQFFGPGTRLTVL.

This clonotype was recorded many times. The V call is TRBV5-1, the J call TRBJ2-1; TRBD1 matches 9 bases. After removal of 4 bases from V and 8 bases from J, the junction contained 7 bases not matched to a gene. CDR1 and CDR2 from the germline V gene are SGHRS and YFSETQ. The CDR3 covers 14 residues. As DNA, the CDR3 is TGCGCCAGCAGCGCGGACAGGGGTTGGTATGAGCAGTTCTTC. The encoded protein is CASSADRGWYEQFF.

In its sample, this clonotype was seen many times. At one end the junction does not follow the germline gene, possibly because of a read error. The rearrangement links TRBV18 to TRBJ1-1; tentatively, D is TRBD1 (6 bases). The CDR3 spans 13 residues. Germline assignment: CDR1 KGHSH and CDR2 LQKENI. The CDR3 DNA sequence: TGTGCCAGCTCACCGGACCGGGACACCGAAGCTTTCTTT. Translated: CASSPDRDTEAFF. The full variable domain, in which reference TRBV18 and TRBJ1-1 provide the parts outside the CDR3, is NAGVMQNPRHLVRRRGQEARLRCSPMKGHSHVYWYRQLPEEGLKFMVYLQKENIIDESGMPKERFSAEFPKEGPSILRIQQVVRGDSAAYFCASSPDRDTEAFFGQGTRLTVV.

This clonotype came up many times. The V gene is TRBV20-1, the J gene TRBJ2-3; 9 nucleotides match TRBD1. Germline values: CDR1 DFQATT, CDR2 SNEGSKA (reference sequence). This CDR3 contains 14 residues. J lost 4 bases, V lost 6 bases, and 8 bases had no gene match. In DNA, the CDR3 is TGCAGTGCCCGGGACAGGGTTTATGCAGATACGCAGTATTTT. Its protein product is CSARDRVYADTQYF.

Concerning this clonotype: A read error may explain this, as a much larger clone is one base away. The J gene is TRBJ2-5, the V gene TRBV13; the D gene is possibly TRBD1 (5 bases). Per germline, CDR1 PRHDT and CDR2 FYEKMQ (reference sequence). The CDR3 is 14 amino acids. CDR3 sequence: CTSSVQDEQETQYF. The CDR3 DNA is TGTACCAGCAGCGTACAGGATGAACAAGAGACCCAGTACTTC.

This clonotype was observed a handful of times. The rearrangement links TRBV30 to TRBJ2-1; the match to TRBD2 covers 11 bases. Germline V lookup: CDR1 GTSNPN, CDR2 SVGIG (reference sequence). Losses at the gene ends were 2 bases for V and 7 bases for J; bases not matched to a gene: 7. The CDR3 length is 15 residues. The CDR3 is CAWSTTSGSLNEQFF. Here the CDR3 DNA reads TGTGCCTGGAGTACAACTAGCGGGAGTTTAAATGAGCAGTTCTTC.

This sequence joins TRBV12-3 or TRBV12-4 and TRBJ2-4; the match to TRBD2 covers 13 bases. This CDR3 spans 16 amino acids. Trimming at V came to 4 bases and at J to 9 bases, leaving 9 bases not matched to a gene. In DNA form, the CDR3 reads TGTGCCAGCAGTTCCCCTGGGGGACTAGCGGGGACCATTCAGTACTTC. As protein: CASSSPGGLAGTIQYF.

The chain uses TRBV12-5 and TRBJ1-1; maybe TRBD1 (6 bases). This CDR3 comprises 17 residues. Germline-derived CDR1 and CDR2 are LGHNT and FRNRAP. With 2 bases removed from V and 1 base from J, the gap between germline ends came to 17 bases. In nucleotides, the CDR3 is TGTGCTAGTGGTTTGACACGGACAATGACAGGGAACACTGAAGCTTTCTTT. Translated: CASGLTRTMTGNTEAFF. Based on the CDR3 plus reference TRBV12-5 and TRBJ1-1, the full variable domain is DARVTQTPRHKVTEMGQEVTMRCQPILGHNTVFWYRQTMMQGLELLAYFRNRAPLDDSGMPKDRFSAEMPDATLATLKIQPSEPRDSAVYFCASGLTRTMTGNTEAFFGQGTRLTVV.

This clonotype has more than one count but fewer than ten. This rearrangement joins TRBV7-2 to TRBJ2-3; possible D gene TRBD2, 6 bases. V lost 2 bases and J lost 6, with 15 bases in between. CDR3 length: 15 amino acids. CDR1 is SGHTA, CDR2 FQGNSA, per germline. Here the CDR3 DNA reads TGTGCCAGCAGCTTATATGCGGGAAAGTTTGATACGCAGTATTTT. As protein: CASSLYAGKFDTQYF.

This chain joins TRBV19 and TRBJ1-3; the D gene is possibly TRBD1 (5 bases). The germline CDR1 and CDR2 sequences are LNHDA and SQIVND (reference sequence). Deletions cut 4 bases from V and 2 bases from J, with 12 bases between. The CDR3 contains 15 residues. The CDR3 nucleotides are TGTGCCAGTAGTACCGACAGAGTCCCTGGAAACACCATATATTTT. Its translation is CASSTDRVPGNTIYF.